These 16 T cell receptor beta chains were sequenced from one sample in a study of blood T cell repertoires in COVID-19. The method was immunoSEQ multiplex PCR; TCRdb's version includes in-frame clones alone and lacks a portion of them. The sample includes about 76,000 clones, about nine tenths seen only once; the top ten take about 9%. What was sequenced was peripheral blood. The receptors stem from a human donor in a cohort sampled during active COVID-19.

The rearrangement uses TRBV7-8 and TRBJ1-6; 7 nucleotides agree with TRBD1. With 3 bases clipped from V and 7 bases from J, the junction kept 6 bases outside the gene matches. Germline V lookup: CDR1 SGHVS, CDR2 FQNEAQ. The CDR3 extends over 15 amino acids. CDR3 in DNA: TGTGCCAGCAGCTTTGAGACAGGGCAGAATTCACCCCTCCACTTT. It yields the protein CASSFETGQNSPLHF.

This clone has just one count. J is TRBJ2-2 and V is TRBV19; TRBD2 matches 11 bases. Losses at the gene ends were 5 bases for V and 6 bases for J; bases not matched to a gene: 5. Germline CDR1 LNHDA, CDR2 SQIVND (reference sequence). The CDR3 loop spans 15 amino acids. CDR3 residues: CASSDSGRASGELFF. The DNA for the CDR3 is TGTGCCAGTAGTGATAGCGGGAGGGCGTCCGGGGAGCTGTTTTTT.

The V and J genes are TRBV4-3 and TRBJ2-7; TRBD2 matches at 7 bases. Germline assignment: CDR1 LGHNA and CDR2 YSLEER. V lost 0 bases to trimming and J lost 5 bases; unmatched junction nucleotides: 4. The CDR3 totals 14 residues. The CDR3 DNA sequence: TGCGCCAGCAGCCAAGAGGGAGGGTACGACGAGCAGTACTTC. It encodes CASSQEGGYDEQYF.

The CDR3 is CATSDSPTGGLAGYTDTQYF. The CDR3 nucleotides are TGTGCCACCAGTGACTCCCCAACAGGGGGACTAGCGGGATACACAGATACGCAGTATTTT. This chain links TRBV24-1 with TRBJ2-3, with 13 bases identical to TRBD2. The J segment lost 2 bases and the V segment lost 4 bases, leaving 14 bases of the junction unmatched. The CDR3 loop spans 20 amino acids. Germline values: CDR1 KGHDR, CDR2 SFDVKD.

The chain employs TRBV6-4 and TRBJ2-3, with 7 positions matching TRBD2. This CDR3 has 15 amino acids. Germline V gene lookup returns CDR1 MRHNA and CDR2 SNTAGT. V gave up 7 bases and J gave up 6 bases; unmatched junction bases: 13. For the CDR3, the DNA is TGTGCCAGCAACACCCTTTCTGGCGGGAGTGATACGCAGTATTTT. Translation gives CASNTLSGGSDTQYF.

The V and J genes are TRBV6-2 or TRBV6-3 and TRBJ2-7; 12 positions match TRBD2. Germline loops: CDR1 MNHEY, CDR2 SVGEGT. The CDR3 contains 16 residues. The ends lost 0 bases at V and 4 bases at J; junction bases unmatched: 4. The CDR3 DNA sequence: TGTGCCAGCAGTTACTCGACTAGCGGGAGTATTTACGAGCAGTACTTC. Protein: CASSYSTSGSIYEQYF.

V usage is TRBV6-5 and J usage is TRBJ1-2, with TRBD1 as a possible D gene (5 bases). This CDR3 comprises 12 residues. The V gene's germline CDR1 is MNHEY and CDR2 SVGAGI. The germline V and J ends were trimmed by 6 bases and 5 bases, with 10 bases remaining between them. CDR3 coding DNA: TGTGCCAGCAGCCCGACAGATTATGGCTACACCTTC. This sequence encodes CASSPTDYGYTF.

This chain connects TRBV7-2 to TRBJ2-2; D gene uncertain. V lost 1 base and J 1 base, leaving 4 bases between the germline ends. CDR1 and CDR2 (germline): SGHTA, FQGNSA. The CDR3 contains 14 residues. CDR3 DNA sequence: TGTGCCAGCAGCTTAGTCCGGAACACCGGGGAGCTGTTTTTT. Amino acid sequence: CASSLVRNTGELFF.

The rearrangement uses TRBV28 and TRBJ2-2; 9 bases fit TRBD1. The CDR3 is 14 residues long. The junction had 3 bases not matched to a gene; V was cut back by 5 bases and J by 5 bases. The germline V gene has CDR1 MDHEN and CDR2 SYDVKM. The DNA of the CDR3 is TGTGCCAGCAGTCGGACAGGGGAGACCGGGGAGCTGTTTTTT. Its protein product is CASSRTGETGELFF.

V usage is TRBV5-5 and J usage is TRBJ1-3; tentatively, D is TRBD1 (6 bases). The CDR3 loop spans 15 amino acids. Germline V gives CDR1 SGHKS, CDR2 YYEKEE (reference sequence). V was clipped by 5 bases and J by 1 base, with 13 bases between them. The CDR3 spells CASSPPTGSGNTIYF. Written as DNA, the CDR3 is TGTGCCAGCAGTCCGCCTACAGGGTCTGGAAACACCATATATTTT.

J is TRBJ2-1 and V is TRBV11-3; TRBD2 agrees at 14 bases. After removal of 1 base from V and 4 bases from J, the junction contained 12 bases not matched to a gene. Germline lookup yields CDR1 SGHNT and CDR2 YENEEA. The CDR3 length is 20 residues. The CDR3 nucleotides read TGTGCCAGCAGCTTAGCTCCGGGACTAGCGGGAGTGAGGGGTTACAATGAGCAGTTCTTC. Residues: CASSLAPGLAGVRGYNEQFF.

This rearrangement joins TRBV19 to TRBJ2-3; D ambiguous. With 1 base removed from V and 1 base from J, the gap between germline ends came to 9 bases. The germline V gene encodes CDR1 LNHDA and CDR2 SQIVND (reference sequence). The CDR3 covers 15 residues. CDR3 sequence (DNA): TGTGCCAGTAGTATAGGGCAGGCAGGCACAGATACGCAGTATTTT. Residues: CASSIGQAGTDTQYF.

The V and J genes are TRBV4-2 and TRBJ2-7, with TRBD2 matching over 9 bases. Germline V gene data show CDR1 as LGHNA and CDR2 as YNFKEQ. This CDR3 comprises 14 residues. The trim removed 4 bases at V and 3 bases at J, leaving 4 bases unmatched. CDR3 loop: CASSLAGAYYEQYF. For the CDR3, the DNA is TGTGCCAGCAGCCTAGCGGGAGCCTACTACGAGCAGTACTTC.

V usage is TRBV11-2 and J usage is TRBJ2-2; a weak D match, TRBD2 (5 bases). The germline V gene has CDR1 SGHAT and CDR2 FQNNGV. This CDR3 spans 16 amino acids. V was clipped by 2 bases and J by 7 bases, with 17 bases between them. The DNA of the CDR3 is TGTGCCAGCAGCTTATATATGAGGGCAGTGGTCGGGGAGCTGTTTTTT. It codes for CASSLYMRAVVGELFF.

V usage is TRBV7-8 and J usage is TRBJ2-3; 10 bases align to TRBD1. J lost 4 bases, V lost 2 bases, and 6 bases had no gene match. This CDR3 comprises 16 residues. The germline V gene encodes CDR1 SGHVS and CDR2 FQNEAQ. The CDR3 nucleotides read TGTGCCAGCAGCTTACGGGACAGGGGTGGGTCAGATACGCAGTATTTT. Translation: CASSLRDRGGSDTQYF.

The chain combines TRBV7-3 with TRBJ2-5, with D possibly matching TRBD1 (5 bases). The CDR3 has 16 residues. Trimming shortened V by 2 bases and J by 4 bases, and 17 bases separated the two germline ends. Germline assignment: CDR1 SGHTA and CDR2 FQGTGA. The chain's CDR3 is CASSLGSVRDGETQYF. The CDR3 DNA follows: TGTGCCAGCAGCTTAGGTTCCGTCAGGGATGGAGAGACCCAGTACTTC. Variable domain in full (rest from reference TRBV7-3 and TRBJ2-5): GAGVSQTPSNKVTEKGKYVELRCDPISGHTALYWYRQSLGQGPEFLIYFQGTGAADDSGLPNDRFFAVRPEGSVSTLKIQRTERGDSAVYLCASSLGSVRDGETQYFGPGTRLLVL.